This TCR beta chain was identified in a study of control samples from healthy donors and cancer patients. In germline, CDR1 is SGDLS, CDR2 YYNGEE. V lost 0 bases and J lost 5, with 11 bases in between. The CDR3 length is 14 residues. The method was immunoSEQ multiplex PCR; TCRdb's version includes in-frame clones alone and lacks a portion of them. Here the sample spans around 150,000 clones, over 85% being singletons. The receptor was isolated from a man younger than 45 in good health. Specimen: blood. This chain uses TRBV9 with TRBJ1-2; no clear D. This CDR3 is CASSVESESYGYTF. CDR3 nucleotides: TGTGCCAGCAGCGTAGAGTCGGAGTCTTATGGCTACACCTTC.